These 21 T cell receptor beta chains share one sample of origin, sequenced in a study of blood T cells in healthy people across ages (dated by TCRdb to between 2014 and 2016). The library was built by means of 5' RACE. The instrument given in TCRdb is Illumina HiSeq 2500. A second PCR of roughly 7 to 11 cycles was performed with a sample-barcoded 5' primer and a J-beta primer mix. TCRdb passed the public sequencing reads through fastp at Q25 and MiXCR, retaining productive beta sequences. One record per CDR3 amino acid sequence lists the most common genes and DNA. The sample data list 1.2 million to 1.5 million distinct CDR3 sequences, and roughly 59% of these were observed just once. Roughly 7% of the sample belongs to the ten largest clones. The source material was blood. The receptors shown here come from a young man in good health.

The chain has TRBV5-1 and TRBJ1-2; no firm D call. Per germline, CDR1 SGHRS and CDR2 YFSETQ. This CDR3 region has 14 residues. Trimming removed 0 bases from V and 4 bases from J, with 10 bases in between. The CDR3 nucleotides read TGCGCCAGCAGCTTGGGCAAAAGGACCTATGGCTACACCTTC. Protein: CASSLGKRTYGYTF.

This clonotype was counted a few times. The chain has TRBV29-1 and TRBJ1-1, with D possibly being TRBD1 (6 bases). The CDR3 length is 12 residues. Trimming left V 4 bases short and J 3 bases short, with 9 bases between. The germline CDR1 and CDR2 sequences are SQVTM and ANQGSEA. CDR3 sequence (DNA): TGCAGCGTTGCTCCAGGGGACACTGAAGCTTTCTTT. Translation: CSVAPGDTEAFF.

The sample holds a few counts of this clonotype. This chain uses TRBV29-1 with TRBJ2-7; D is possibly TRBD2 (5 bases). Looked up from germline, CDR1 is SQVTM and CDR2 is ANQGSEA. Trimming pared 5 bases from V and 1 base from J, leaving 15 bases between. This CDR3 has 14 amino acids. The CDR3 DNA sequence: TGCAGCGTTAGGGAACCGGGAACTTCCTACGAGCAGTACTTC. It is translated as CSVREPGTSYEQYF.

This clonotype was detected a few times. V gene TRBV3-1 combines with J gene TRBJ1-2, with a possible D match to TRBD1 (6 bases). Germline-derived CDR1 and CDR2 are LGHDT and YNNKEL (reference sequence). The CDR3 extends over 13 amino acids. V was cut by 1 base and J by 5 bases, with 8 bases left in between. The CDR3 region is CASSQADRYGYTF. CDR3 in DNA: TGTGCCAGCAGCCAAGCGGACAGATATGGCTACACCTTC.

This clonotype occurred a few times. This chain uses TRBV28 with TRBJ1-1, with D possibly being TRBD1 (6 bases). The CDR3 contains 11 residues. V lost 6 bases, J lost 8 bases, and 10 bases lay in between. The V gene's germline CDR1 is MDHEN and CDR2 SYDVKM. CDR3 loop: CASRSTGEAFF. CDR3 DNA: TGTGCCAGCAGATCCACAGGGGAAGCTTTCTTT.

The chain couples TRBV18 to TRBJ2-5, with D maybe TRBD1 (6 bases). From germline, CDR1 is KGHSH and CDR2 LQKENI. Trimming left V 4 bases short and J 5 bases short, with 14 bases between. The CDR3 spans 14 residues. CDR3 DNA: TGTGCCAGCTCACTAAACAGGGTTGATGAGACCCAGTACTTC. As protein: CASSLNRVDETQYF.

This clonotype was detected a few times. The chain links TRBV27 to TRBJ2-4; 7 nucleotides agree with TRBD1. The J call may not be correct, given that the DNA end is closer to TRBJ2-7. The germline gives CDR1 MNHEY, CDR2 SMNVEV (reference sequence). The CDR3 is 16 residues long. CDR3 bases: TGTGCCAGCAGTTTAGGGCCCCGGGACAGCCCCTACGAGCAGTACTTC. Amino acid sequence: CASSLGPRDSPYEQYF.

The genes are TRBV4-1 and TRBJ1-1; 8 bases agree with TRBD1. After removal of 5 bases from V and 7 bases from J, the junction contained 9 bases not matched to a gene. CDR1 is MGHRA and CDR2 is YSYEKL in the germline V gene. The CDR3 runs 14 residues. In DNA form, the CDR3 reads TGCGCCAGCAGCTTCCGGACAGGGAGAGGTGAAGCTTTCTTT. It translates to CASSFRTGRGEAFF.

The chain links TRBV18 to TRBJ2-1; D perhaps matches TRBD1 (5 bases). The CDR3 extends over 16 amino acids. The ends were cut back, 3 bases at V and 7 bases at J, with 19 bases in the middle. Germline V CDR1 and CDR2: KGHSH, LQKENI. This CDR3 is CASSPGRNQDGNEQFF. In DNA, the CDR3 is TGTGCCAGCTCACCGGGGCGGAACCAGGATGGAAATGAGCAGTTCTTC.

The genes are TRBV6-6 and TRBJ2-3; weak D call: TRBD1 (5 bases). With 0 bases removed from V and 8 bases from J, the gap between germline ends came to 21 bases. The CDR3 is 17 residues long. Germline CDR1 is MNHNY and CDR2 is SVGAGI (reference sequence). CDR3 bases: TGTGCCAGCAGTTACTCGAATCTCTTGTCCCCCCAGGGTACGCAGTATTTT. Amino acid sequence: CASSYSNLLSPQGTQYF.

This chain links TRBV4-3 with TRBJ2-4; no definite D call. The last part of the DNA fits TRBJ2-7 better; the J call may be wrong. CDR1 is LGHNA and CDR2 is YSLEER in the germline V gene. This CDR3 contains 16 residues. In DNA form, the CDR3 reads TGCGCCAGCAGCCAAGATAGAGCCAGCCCTCCCAACGAGCAGTACTTC. Translation gives CASSQDRASPPNEQYF.

The chain links TRBV6-2 or TRBV6-3 to TRBJ2-4, with 14 bases that match TRBD2. This CDR3 has 16 residues. The germline CDR1 and CDR2 sequences are MNHEY and SVGEGT. With V trimmed by 5 bases and J by 13 bases, 13 bases remained unmatched. CDR3 amino acids: CASSHRGLAGAQEQYF. Here the CDR3 DNA reads TGTGCCAGCAGTCACCGGGGACTAGCGGGAGCGCAGGAGCAGTACTTC.

This clonotype appeared a few times. This chain uses TRBV7-9 with TRBJ1-2; D is unresolved. Germline V gene lookup returns CDR1 SEHNR and CDR2 FQNEAQ (reference sequence). V lost 0 bases and J lost 7, with 12 bases in between. CDR3 length: 14 residues. CDR3 amino acids: CASSLANPEFGYTF. The CDR3 nucleotides are TGTGCCAGCAGCTTAGCGAACCCAGAGTTTGGCTACACCTTC.

The chain recombines TRBV7-9 with TRBJ1-2, with D possibly being TRBD1 (5 bases). Germline V gives CDR1 SEHNR, CDR2 FQNEAQ (reference sequence). The CDR3 has 14 residues. The germline V and J ends were trimmed by 2 bases and 6 bases, with 13 bases remaining between them. Written as DNA, the CDR3 is TGTGCCAGCAGCTTAAGTGAACAGGTGAATGGCTACACCTTC. Its translation: CASSLSEQVNGYTF. Drawing the rest from reference TRBV7-9 and TRBJ1-2, the complete variable domain is DTGVSQNPRHKITKRGQNVTFRCDPISEHNRLYWYRQTLGQGPEFLTYFQNEAQLEKSRLLSDRFSAERPKGSFSTLEIQRTEQGDSAMYLCASSLSEQVNGYTFGSGTRLTVV.

The J gene is TRBJ2-1, the V gene TRBV20-1; D ambiguous. The end of the DNA is better explained by TRBJ2-7, so the J call may be wrong. The length of the CDR3 is 13 residues. Germline CDR1 and CDR2: DFQATT and SNEGSKA (reference sequence). DNA for the CDR3: TGCAGTGCTAAGGTGGGCCTTTGGAATGAGCAGTACTTC. Translating gives CSAKVGLWNEQYF.

The V call is TRBV25-1, the J call TRBJ1-6; D not resolved. The CDR3 covers 14 residues. CDR1 and CDR2 from the germline V gene are MGHDK and SYGVNS. V shed 3 bases and J shed 8 bases, with 11 bases lying between them. CDR3 protein: CASSDTWSYSPLHF. The CDR3 DNA is TGTGCCAGCAGTGATACTTGGAGTTATTCACCCCTCCACTTT.

This clonotype was found once. The chain has TRBV6-1 and TRBJ2-7; D is undetermined. This CDR3 region has 13 residues. The V and J ends lost 2 bases and 3 bases respectively, with 8 bases between them. Germline V gene lookup returns CDR1 MNHNS and CDR2 SASEGT. Here the CDR3 DNA reads TGTGCCAGCAGTGAAAACATAGGCTACGAGCAGTACTTC. It codes for CASSENIGYEQYF.

A few counts support this clonotype. The chain uses TRBV11-2 and TRBJ2-7; a weak D match, TRBD2 (6 bases). The CDR3 extends over 16 amino acids. V was pared by 3 bases and J by 6 bases, with 21 bases between. Germline values: CDR1 SGHAT, CDR2 FQNNGV. The CDR3 reads CASSFLGAGSSLEQYF. The CDR3 DNA reads as TGTGCCAGCAGCTTCCTTGGGGCGGGAAGTTCTCTCGAGCAGTACTTC.

V and J are TRBV20-1 and TRBJ2-5; perhaps D is TRBD1 or TRBD2 (5 bases each). V was shortened by 5 bases and J by 3 bases, with 13 bases between the two germline ends. Looked up from germline, CDR1 is DFQATT and CDR2 is SNEGSKA (reference sequence). CDR3 length equals 13 residues. CDR3 amino acids: CSAGSGPEETQYF. The CDR3, as DNA: TGCAGTGCTGGTTCGGGGCCAGAAGAGACCCAGTACTTC.

The rearrangement joins TRBV5-1 to TRBJ2-3; D gene ambiguous. CDR3 length: 13 residues. Per the germline V gene, CDR1 is SGHRS and CDR2 is YFSETQ. V dropped 0 bases and J dropped 4 bases, with 6 bases sitting between them. This CDR3 reads CASSLEAADTQYF. The CDR3 DNA reads TGCGCCAGCAGCTTGGAGGCCGCAGATACGCAGTATTTT.

This clonotype was counted at least ten times. The chain employs TRBV12-3 or TRBV12-4 and TRBJ2-7, with D perhaps TRBD1 (5 bases). V lost 6 bases, J lost 0 bases, and 12 bases lay in between. There are 14 residues in the CDR3. The CDR3 protein is CASRKGSSSYEQYF. The CDR3 DNA sequence: TGTGCCAGCAGAAAGGGGTCGTCCTCCTACGAGCAGTACTTC.